The rows below give T cell receptor beta chains drawn from one sample of a study of glioma-infiltrating T cells. Via MiXCR, TCRdb re-called the multiplex PCR reads, giving one row per CDR3 protein. This repertoire shows tens of thousands of distinct CDR3 sequences, approximately 40% found once; its top ten account for around two fifths. Sequenced material: glioma tissue, nonneoplastic brain tissue, or PBMCs (not recorded which). The source of these receptors is a human donor with low-grade glioma or glioblastoma, undergoing nonglioma brain surgery, or in good health (not recorded which). Each CDR3 is given with its conserved first and last residue. Each record gives: clone size, V gene, D gene, J gene, CDR3 protein, CDR3 DNA. The D gene is left open where the match is weak. The size field is filled for only some rows; it gives once, few, many or a size class.

NA	TRBV4-1	NA	TRBJ2-1	CASGQERGYNKQFF	TGCGCCAGCGGCCAAGAAAGAGGATACAATAAGCAGTTCTTC
many	TRBV20-1	TRBD2	TRBJ2-5	CSAREGSGGLGTQYF	TGCAGTGCTAGAGAGGGCAGCGGGGGGCTCGGGACCCAGTACTTC
NA	TRBV10-2	TRBD1	TRBJ2-1	CAVRQGSNEQFF	TGTGCCGTGAGACAGGGTAGCAATGAGCAGTTCTTC
many	TRBV11-1	NA	TRBJ2-1	CASSLAGVFEQFF	TGTGCCAGCAGCCTAGCTGGTGTCTTTGAGCAGTTCTTC
many	TRBV4-2	NA	TRBJ2-2	CASSPSNTGELFF	TGTGCCAGCAGCCCCTCTAACACCGGGGAGCTGTTTTTT
many	TRBV28	NA	TRBJ1-2	CASRKGWNYGYTF	TGTGCCAGCAGGAAGGGGTGGAACTATGGCTACACCTTC
many	TRBV14	TRBD2	TRBJ2-2	CASSQGTSTNTGELFF	TGTGCCAGCAGCCAAGGGACTAGCACCAACACCGGGGAGCTGTTTTTT
many	TRBV7-2	NA	TRBJ1-1	CASSFAGMNTEAFF	TGTGCCAGCAGCTTTGCGGGTATGAACACTGAAGCTTTCTTT
many	TRBV6-2/TRBV6-3	NA	TRBJ1-1	CASTHHLNTEAFF	TGTGCCAGCACCCACCATCTGAACACTGAAGCTTTCTTT
NA	TRBV6-2/TRBV6-3	NA	TRBJ2-5	CASSDRVGWTQYF	TGTGCCAGCAGTGACCGGGTTGGGTGGACCCAGTACTTC
many	TRBV29-1	TRBD2	TRBJ2-6	CSVTTGGGSSSGANVLTF	TGCAGCGTTACAACGGGCGGGGGGAGTTCCTCTGGGGCCAACGTCCTGACTTTC
many	TRBV7-2	NA	TRBJ1-2	CASSLDRRKNYGYTF	TGTGCCAGCAGCTTAGATCGTCGAAAAAACTATGGCTACACCTTC
many	TRBV4-1	NA	TRBJ2-1	CASSQARSVEQFF	TGCGCCAGCAGCCAAGCCCGTAGTGTTGAGCAGTTCTTC